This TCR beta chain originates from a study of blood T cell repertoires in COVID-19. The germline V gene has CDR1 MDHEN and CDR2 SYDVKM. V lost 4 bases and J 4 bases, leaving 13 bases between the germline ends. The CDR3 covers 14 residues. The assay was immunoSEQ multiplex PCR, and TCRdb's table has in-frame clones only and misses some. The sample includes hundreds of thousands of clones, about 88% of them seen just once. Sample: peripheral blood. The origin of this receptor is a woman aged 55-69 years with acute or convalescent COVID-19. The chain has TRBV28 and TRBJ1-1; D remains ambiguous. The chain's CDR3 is CASSSPSGVTEAFF. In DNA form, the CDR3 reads TGTGCCAGCAGTTCCCCCAGTGGAGTCACTGAAGCTTTCTTT.